The sequence of this T cell receptor beta chain was determined in a study of T cell repertoires in cytomegalovirus infection. Study-wide context: A matching HLA type, together with CMV infection, was signaled by public TCR beta signatures.

From the reads, TCRdb called clonotypes with MiXCR, one entry per CDR3 protein. The table has about 920,000 distinct CDR3 sequences, less than 40% seen once. This clonotype appeared a few times. Its antigen is undetermined. Trimming left V 3 bases short and J 5 bases short, with 12 bases between. Germline V gene lookup returns CDR1 MDHEN and CDR2 SYDVKM. This CDR3 has 14 amino acids. This chain links TRBV28 with TRBJ2-3, with TRBD1 as a possible D gene (7 bases). The starting material was cultured CD8+ T cells from PBMCs, obtained from culture after CMV antigen stimulation. This receptor was taken from a human donor in good health (CMV status not recorded). Some clones in this sample may be carry-over from other donors' samples. The CDR3 loop is CASSLEGARDTQYF. The CDR3 bases are TGTGCCAGCAGTTTGGAGGGGGCCAGAGATACGCAGTATTTT.